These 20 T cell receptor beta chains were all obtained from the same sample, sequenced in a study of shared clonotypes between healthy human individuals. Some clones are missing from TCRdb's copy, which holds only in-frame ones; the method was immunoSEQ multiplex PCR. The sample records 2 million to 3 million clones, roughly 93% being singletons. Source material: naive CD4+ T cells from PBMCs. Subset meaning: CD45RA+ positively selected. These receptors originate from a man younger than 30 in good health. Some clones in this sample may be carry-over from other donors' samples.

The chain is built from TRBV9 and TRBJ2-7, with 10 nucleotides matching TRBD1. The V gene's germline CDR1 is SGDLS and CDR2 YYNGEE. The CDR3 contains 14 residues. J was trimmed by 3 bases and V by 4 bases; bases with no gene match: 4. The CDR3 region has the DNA TGTGCCAGCAGCACGGGGACAGGGGTCTACGAGCAGTACTTC. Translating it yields CASSTGTGVYEQYF.

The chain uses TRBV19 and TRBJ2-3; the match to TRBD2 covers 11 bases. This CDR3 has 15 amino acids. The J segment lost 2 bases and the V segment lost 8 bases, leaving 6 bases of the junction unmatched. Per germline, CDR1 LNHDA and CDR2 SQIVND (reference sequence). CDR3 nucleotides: TGTGCCAGTCGCCCTAGCGGGGGGCTCACAGATACGCAGTATTTT. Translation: CASRPSGGLTDTQYF.

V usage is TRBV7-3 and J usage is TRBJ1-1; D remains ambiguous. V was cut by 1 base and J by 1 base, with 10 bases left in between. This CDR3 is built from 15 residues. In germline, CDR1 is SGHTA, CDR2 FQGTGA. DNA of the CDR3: TGTGCCAGCAGCTTAAGTCCGATAAAGAACACTGAAGCTTTCTTT. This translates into CASSLSPIKNTEAFF.

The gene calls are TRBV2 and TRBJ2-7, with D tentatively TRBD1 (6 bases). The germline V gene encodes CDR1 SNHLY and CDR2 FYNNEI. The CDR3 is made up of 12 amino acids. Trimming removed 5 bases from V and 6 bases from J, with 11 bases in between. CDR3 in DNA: TGTGCCAGCAGTTTGACAGGAGCCGAGCAGTACTTC. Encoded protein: CASSLTGAEQYF.

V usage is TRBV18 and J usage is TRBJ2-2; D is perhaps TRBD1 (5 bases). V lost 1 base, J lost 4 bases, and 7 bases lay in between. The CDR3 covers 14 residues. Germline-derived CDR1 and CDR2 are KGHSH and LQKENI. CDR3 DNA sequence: TGTGCCAGCTCACCACAGGGGTCCACCGGGGAGCTGTTTTTT. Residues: CASSPQGSTGELFF.

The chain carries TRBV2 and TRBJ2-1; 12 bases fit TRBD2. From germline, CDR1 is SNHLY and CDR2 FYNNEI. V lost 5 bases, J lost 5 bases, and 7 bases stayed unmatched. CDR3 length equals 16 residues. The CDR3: CASSSRTSGAHNEQFF. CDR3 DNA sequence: TGTGCCAGCAGTTCTCGGACTAGCGGGGCACACAATGAGCAGTTCTTC.

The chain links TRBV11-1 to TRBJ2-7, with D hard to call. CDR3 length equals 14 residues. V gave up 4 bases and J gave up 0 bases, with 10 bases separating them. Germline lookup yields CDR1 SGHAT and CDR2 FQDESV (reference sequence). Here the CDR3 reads CASSSVRSSYEQYF. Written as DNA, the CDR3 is TGTGCCAGCAGCTCAGTCAGGAGCTCCTACGAGCAGTACTTC.

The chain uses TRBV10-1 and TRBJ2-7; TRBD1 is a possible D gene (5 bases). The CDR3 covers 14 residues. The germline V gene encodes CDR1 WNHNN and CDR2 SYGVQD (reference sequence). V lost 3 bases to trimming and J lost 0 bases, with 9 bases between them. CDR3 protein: CASSDHRSSYEQYF. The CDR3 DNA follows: TGCGCCAGCAGTGACCACAGGAGCTCCTACGAGCAGTACTTC.

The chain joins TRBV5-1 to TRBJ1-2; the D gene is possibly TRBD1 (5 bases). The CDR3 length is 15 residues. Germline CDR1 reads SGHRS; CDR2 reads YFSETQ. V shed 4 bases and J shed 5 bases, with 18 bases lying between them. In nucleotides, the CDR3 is TGCGCCAGCAGCCGTACTGGGGCAGATTCATATGGCTACACCTTC. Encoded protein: CASSRTGADSYGYTF.

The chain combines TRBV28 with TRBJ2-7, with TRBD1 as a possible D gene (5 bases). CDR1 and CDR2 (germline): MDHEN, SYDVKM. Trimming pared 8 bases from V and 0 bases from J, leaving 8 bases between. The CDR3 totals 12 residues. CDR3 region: CASDSSSYEQYF. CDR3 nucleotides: TGTGCCAGCGACAGTAGCTCCTACGAGCAGTACTTC.

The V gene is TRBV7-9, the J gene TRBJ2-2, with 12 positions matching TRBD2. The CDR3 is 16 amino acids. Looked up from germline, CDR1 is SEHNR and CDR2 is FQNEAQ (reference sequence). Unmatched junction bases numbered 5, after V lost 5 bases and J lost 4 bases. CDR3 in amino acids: CASSRRLAGATGELFF. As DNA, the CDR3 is TGTGCCAGCAGCCGCCGACTAGCGGGAGCCACCGGGGAGCTGTTTTTT.

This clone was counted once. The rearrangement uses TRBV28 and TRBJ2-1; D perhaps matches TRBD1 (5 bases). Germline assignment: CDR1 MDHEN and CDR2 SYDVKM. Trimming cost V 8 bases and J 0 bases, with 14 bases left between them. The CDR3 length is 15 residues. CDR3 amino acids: CASLLDRGSYNEQFF. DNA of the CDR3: TGTGCCAGCCTCCTCGATAGGGGCTCCTACAATGAGCAGTTCTTC. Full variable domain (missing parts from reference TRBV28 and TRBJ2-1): DVKVTQSSRYLVKRTGEKVFLECVQDMDHENMFWYRQDPGLGLRLIYFSYDVKMKEKGDIPEGYSVSREKKERFSLILESASTNQTSMYLCASLLDRGSYNEQFFGPGTRLTVL.

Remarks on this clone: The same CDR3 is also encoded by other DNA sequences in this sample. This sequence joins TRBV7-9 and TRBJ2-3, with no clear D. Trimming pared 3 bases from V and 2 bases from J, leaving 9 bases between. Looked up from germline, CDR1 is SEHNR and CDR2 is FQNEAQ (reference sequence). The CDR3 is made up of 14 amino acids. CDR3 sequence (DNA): TGTGCCAGCAGCTTTTCGCCCGCCACAGATACGCAGTATTTT. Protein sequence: CASSFSPATDTQYF.

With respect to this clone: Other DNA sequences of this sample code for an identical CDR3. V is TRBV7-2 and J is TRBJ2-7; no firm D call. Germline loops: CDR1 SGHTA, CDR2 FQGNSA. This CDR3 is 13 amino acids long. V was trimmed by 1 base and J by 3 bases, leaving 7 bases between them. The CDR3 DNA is TGTGCCAGCAGCTTAGTCCTGGGCTACGAGCAGTACTTC. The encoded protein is CASSLVLGYEQYF.

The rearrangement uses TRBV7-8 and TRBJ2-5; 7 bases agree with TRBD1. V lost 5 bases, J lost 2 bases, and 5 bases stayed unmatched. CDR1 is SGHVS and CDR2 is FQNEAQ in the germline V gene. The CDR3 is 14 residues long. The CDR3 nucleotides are TGTGCCAGCAGCATTAACAGGGGTCAAGAGACCCAGTACTTC. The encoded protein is CASSINRGQETQYF. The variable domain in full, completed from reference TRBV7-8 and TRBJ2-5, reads GAGVSQSPRYKVAKRGQDVALRCDPISGHVSLFWYQQALGQGPEFLTYFQNEAQLDKSGLPSDRFFAERPEGSVSTLKIQRTQQEDSAVYLCASSINRGQETQYFGPGTRLLVL.

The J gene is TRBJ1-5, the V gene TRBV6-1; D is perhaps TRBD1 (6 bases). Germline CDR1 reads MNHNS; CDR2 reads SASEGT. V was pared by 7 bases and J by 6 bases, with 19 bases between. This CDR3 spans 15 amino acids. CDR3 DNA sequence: TGTGCCAGCACCCCAGGGACAACTACCTCTCAGCCCCAGCATTTT. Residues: CASTPGTTTSQPQHF.

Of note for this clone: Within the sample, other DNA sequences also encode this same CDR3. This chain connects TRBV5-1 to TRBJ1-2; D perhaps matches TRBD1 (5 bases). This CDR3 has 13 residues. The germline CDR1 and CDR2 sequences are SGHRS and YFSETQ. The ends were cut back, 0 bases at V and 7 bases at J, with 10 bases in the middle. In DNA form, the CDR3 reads TGCGCCAGCAGCTTGGTAGGGGCAGGTGGCTACACCTTC. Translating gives CASSLVGAGGYTF.

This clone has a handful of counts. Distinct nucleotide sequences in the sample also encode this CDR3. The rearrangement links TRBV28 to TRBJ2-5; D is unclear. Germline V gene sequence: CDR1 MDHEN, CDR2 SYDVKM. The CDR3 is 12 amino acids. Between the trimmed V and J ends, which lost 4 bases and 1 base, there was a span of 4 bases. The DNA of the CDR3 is TGTGCCAGCAGTTGGGCCCAAGAGACCCAGTACTTC. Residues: CASSWAQETQYF.

The CDR3 nucleotides are TGTGCCAGCAGCTTAGTTCCCGCCCGGGACAGAAACATTCAGTACTTC. Encoded protein: CASSLVPARDRNIQYF. The gene calls are TRBV11-2 and TRBJ2-4, with 7 bases aligning to TRBD1. Germline V CDR1 and CDR2: SGHAT, FQNNGV. The CDR3 sequence is 16 residues long. V was clipped by 1 base and J by 6 bases; unmatched bases: 9.

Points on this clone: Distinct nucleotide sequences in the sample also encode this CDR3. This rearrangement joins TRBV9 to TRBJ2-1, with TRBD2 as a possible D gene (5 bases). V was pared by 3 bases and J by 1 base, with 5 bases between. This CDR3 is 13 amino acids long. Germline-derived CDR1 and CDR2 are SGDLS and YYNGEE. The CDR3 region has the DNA TGTGCCAGCAGCGCGGGATCCTACAATGAGCAGTTCTTC. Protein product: CASSAGSYNEQFF.